A single sample is the source of the 28 T cell receptor beta chains below, sequenced in a study of cytomegalovirus exposure and HLA in healthy donors. The PCR had 60 Vbeta and 13 Jbeta primers. TCRdb's table, derived via immunoSEQ multiplex PCR, lists solely in-frame clones and lacks some. The repertoire has approximately 100,000 clones, under 75% of them found once; the top ten carry under 2.5%. Sample: PBMCs. Source of these receptors: a middle-aged man in good health and CMV-seronegative.

The chain has TRBV27 and TRBJ2-5; 8 bases are a match to TRBD2. The closer fit of TRBJ2-7 to the DNA end suggests the J call may be wrong. Germline CDR1 is MNHEY and CDR2 is SMNVEV (reference sequence). The CDR3 loop spans 15 amino acids. CDR3 in DNA: TGTGCCAGCAGTTTAACTCCGGGAGGGTCCTACGAGCAGTACTTC. It encodes CASSLTPGGSYEQYF.

The chain couples TRBV19 to TRBJ2-1; 13 positions match TRBD2. The germline gives CDR1 LNHDA, CDR2 SQIVND (reference sequence). The CDR3 covers 20 residues. The V segment lost 0 bases and the J segment 6 bases; nucleotides outside the gene matches: 14. The chain's CDR3 is CASSIELAGGHNRGRNEQFF. DNA for the CDR3: TGTGCCAGTAGTATAGAACTAGCGGGAGGGCATAACCGGGGGCGCAATGAGCAGTTCTTC.

The V call is TRBV7-3, the J call TRBJ2-3; TRBD1 is a possible D gene (6 bases). From germline, CDR1 is SGHTA and CDR2 FQGTGA. The CDR3 is 15 residues long. Trimming removed 5 bases from V and 0 bases from J, with 12 bases in between. CDR3 protein: CASSPGQSSTDTQYF. Written as DNA, the CDR3 is TGTGCCAGCAGCCCTGGACAGTCTAGCACAGATACGCAGTATTTT.

The rearrangement joins TRBV19 to TRBJ1-2, with D tentatively TRBD1 (6 bases). CDR1 and CDR2 (germline): LNHDA, SQIVND (reference sequence). This CDR3 is built from 12 residues. V shed 6 bases and J shed 4 bases, with 9 bases lying between them. In nucleotides, the CDR3 is TGTGCCAGTAGCACAGGGCCCTATGGCTACACCTTC. Its translation is CASSTGPYGYTF.

This clone was observed a handful of times. This sequence joins TRBV29-1 and TRBJ2-1; TRBD2 might be the D (5 bases). There are 14 residues in the CDR3. Germline V gene data show CDR1 as SQVTM and CDR2 as ANQGSEA. Trimming took 4 bases from V and 4 from J, leaving 14 bases between them. The CDR3 DNA sequence: TGCAGCGTTGGGCCCAGACTACTGTACAATGAGCAGTTCTTC. The encoded protein is CSVGPRLLYNEQFF.

The chain recombines TRBV12-5 with TRBJ1-2, with D unresolved. Germline loops: CDR1 LGHNT, CDR2 FRNRAP. This CDR3 comprises 15 residues. V shed 1 base and J shed 7 bases, with 16 bases lying between them. CDR3 residues: CASGLAQTWLGGYTF. Written as DNA, the CDR3 is TGTGCTAGTGGTTTGGCTCAAACGTGGCTTGGTGGCTACACCTTC.

J is TRBJ1-2 and V is TRBV4-1; the D is unclear. CDR3 size: 12 residues. Between the trimmed V and J ends, which lost 0 bases and 5 bases, there was a span of 4 bases. The germline gives CDR1 MGHRA, CDR2 YSYEKL. The CDR3 nucleotides are TGCGCCAGCAGCCAAGATAGATATGGCTACACCTTC. Translation gives CASSQDRYGYTF.

This clone is medium-sized. The rearrangement links TRBV4-2 to TRBJ2-3; 8 positions agree with TRBD2. CDR3 size: 14 residues. Germline-derived CDR1 and CDR2 are LGHNA and YNFKEQ. Germline trimming cut 7 bases from V and 4 bases from J; bases unmatched to any gene: 7. The DNA of the CDR3 is TGTGCCAGCATGGGGGGAGCGGGGGCAGATACGCAGTATTTT. Translated, it gives CASMGGAGADTQYF.

The chain recombines TRBV27 with TRBJ1-5, with D perhaps matching TRBD1 (5 bases). Germline V gene lookup returns CDR1 MNHEY and CDR2 SMNVEV (reference sequence). The CDR3 sequence is 16 residues long. The V and J ends lost 2 bases and 0 bases respectively, with 11 bases between them. CDR3 in DNA: TGTGCCAGCAGTTTAGGGGCCGATATTAGCAATCAGCCCCAGCATTTT. It translates to CASSLGADISNQPQHF.

V is TRBV4-1 and J is TRBJ2-4, with a possible D match to TRBD1 (5 bases). Germline V gene lookup returns CDR1 MGHRA and CDR2 YSYEKL. The CDR3 totals 19 residues. Trimming removed 7 bases from V and 0 bases from J, with 25 bases in between. The CDR3 is CASTLRVGDETLAKNIQYF. The CDR3 coding sequence is TGCGCCAGCACCCTGAGAGTAGGGGATGAGACACTAGCCAAAAACATTCAGTACTTC.

This sequence joins TRBV10-3 and TRBJ2-7; 7 nucleotides align to TRBD1. Germline CDR1 ENHRY, CDR2 SYGVKD. The CDR3 length is 16 residues. Losses at the gene ends were 0 bases for V and 6 bases for J; bases not matched to a gene: 11. The DNA of the CDR3 is TGTGCCATCAGTGAGTCGATGGGGACAGCGGAGGTCGAGCAGTACTTC. As protein: CAISESMGTAEVEQYF.

The table lists this clone with a few counts. The CDR3 sequence is CASSRGTYNEQFF. The CDR3 DNA reads TGTGCCAGCAGCAGGGGGACCTACAATGAGCAGTTCTTC. The genes are TRBV6-6 and TRBJ2-1; 7 nucleotides align to TRBD1. This CDR3 is 13 amino acids long. Germline trimming cut 6 bases from V and 2 bases from J; bases unmatched to any gene: 1. Germline-derived CDR1 and CDR2 are MNHNY and SVGAGI (reference sequence).

This rearrangement joins TRBV7-6 to TRBJ2-2; D might be TRBD2 (6 bases). Germline V CDR1 and CDR2: SGHVS, FNYEAQ. The CDR3 consists of 15 residues. Trimming removed 1 base at V and 3 bases at J, with 9 bases between. The CDR3 DNA reads as TGTGCCAGCAGCTTAGTGCCGGGGGACACCGGGGAGCTGTTTTTT. It translates to CASSLVPGDTGELFF. Combining the CDR3 with reference TRBV7-6 and TRBJ2-2 gives the whole variable domain GAGVSQSPRYKVTKRGQDVALRCDPISGHVSLYWYRQALGQGPEFLTYFNYEAQQDKSGLPNDRFSAERPEGSISTLTIQRTEQRDSAMYRCASSLVPGDTGELFFGEGSRLTVL.

The rearrangement uses TRBV5-1 and TRBJ1-1; D unresolved. Trimming cost V 0 bases and J 4 bases, with 13 bases left between them. The CDR3 consists of 15 residues. Germline CDR1 reads SGHRS; CDR2 reads YFSETQ. In DNA form, the CDR3 reads TGCGCCAGCAGCTTGGACGAGGGAGGTGTCACTGAAGCTTTCTTT. Protein sequence: CASSLDEGGVTEAFF.

The CDR3: CASSPRDRGFEAFF. The CDR3, as DNA: TGTGCCAGCAGCCCCCGGGACAGGGGTTTTGAAGCTTTCTTT. The chain joins TRBV7-9 to TRBJ1-1, with 10 bases fitting TRBD1. CDR1 is SEHNR, CDR2 FQNEAQ, per germline (reference sequence). The CDR3 consists of 14 residues. V shed 5 bases and J 7 bases; nucleotides not matched to a gene: 7.

The chain carries TRBV5-1 and TRBJ2-3; D may be TRBD1 (6 bases). Trimming took 6 bases from V and 0 from J, leaving 20 bases between them. The CDR3 totals 17 residues. The germline V gene has CDR1 SGHRS and CDR2 YFSETQ. In DNA, the CDR3 is TGCGCCAGCACCTCCCAAACAGGGCACCTAAGCACAGATACGCAGTATTTT. This gives the protein CASTSQTGHLSTDTQYF.

This clone was seen a single time. The chain combines TRBV28 with TRBJ2-7; D may be TRBD2 (7 bases). CDR1 is MDHEN and CDR2 is SYDVKM in the germline V gene. The CDR3 is 13 amino acids. The V end lost 6 bases, the J end lost 7 bases, and 16 bases lay between the germline ends. The CDR3 loop is CASSPRGAREQYF. In DNA form, the CDR3 reads TGTGCCAGCAGCCCCCGGGGGGCGAGGGAGCAGTACTTC.

This clone was recorded once. V is TRBV5-1 and J is TRBJ2-2, with 8 nucleotides matching TRBD1. V lost 3 bases to trimming and J lost 5 bases; unmatched junction nucleotides: 3. Germline V gene lookup returns CDR1 SGHRS and CDR2 YFSETQ. The CDR3 is made up of 14 amino acids. The CDR3: CASSSDRETGELFF. Here the CDR3 DNA reads TGCGCCAGCAGCTCGGACAGGGAGACCGGGGAGCTGTTTTTT.

The chain uses TRBV5-1 and TRBJ2-1; 15 bases are shared with TRBD2. The CDR3 totals 19 residues. V dropped 4 bases and J dropped 0; count of bases not matched to a gene: 8. Germline CDR1 and CDR2: SGHRS and YFSETQ. The CDR3 DNA reads TGCGCCAGCAGCCCGCGGACTAGCGGGAGGGGGAGCTCCTACAATGAGCAGTTCTTC. Translation: CASSPRTSGRGSSYNEQFF.

This chain uses TRBV27 with TRBJ2-7; D gene ambiguous. Germline CDR1 is MNHEY and CDR2 is SMNVEV (reference sequence). The CDR3 length is 14 residues. V was cut by 2 bases and J by 3 bases, with 11 bases left in between. The CDR3 reads CASSLRSGYYEQYF. The CDR3 bases are TGTGCCAGCAGTTTAAGGTCCGGGTACTACGAGCAGTACTTC.

This clone appeared a single time. The same CDR3 can be traced to other DNA sequences in this sample. The V call is TRBV7-3, the J call TRBJ2-1; 9 nucleotides match TRBD1. CDR1 SGHTA and CDR2 FQGTGA come from the germline V gene. With V trimmed by 4 bases and J by 5 bases, 6 bases remained unmatched. The CDR3 sequence is 15 residues long. CDR3: CASSSDRGTHNEQFF. The CDR3 region has the DNA TGTGCCAGCAGCTCAGACAGGGGGACGCACAATGAGCAGTTCTTC. The whole variable domain, filled in from reference TRBV7-3 and TRBJ2-1, reads GAGVSQTPSNKVTEKGKYVELRCDPISGHTALYWYRQSLGQGPEFLIYFQGTGAADDSGLPNDRFFAVRPEGSVSTLKIQRTERGDSAVYLCASSSDRGTHNEQFFGPGTRLTVL.

The chain couples TRBV27 to TRBJ1-5; D ambiguous. This CDR3 has 14 residues. Looked up from germline, CDR1 is MNHEY and CDR2 is SMNVEV (reference sequence). The V end was cut by 2 bases, the J end by 6 bases, with 11 bases between. For the CDR3, the DNA is TGTGCCAGCAGTTTAATGAGGGCCAGTCAGCCCCAGCATTTT. This gives the protein CASSLMRASQPQHF.

The chain carries TRBV18 and TRBJ2-3, with D perhaps matching TRBD1 (5 bases). V lost 2 bases to trimming and J lost 0 bases, with 9 bases between them. The CDR3 covers 15 residues. Per germline, CDR1 KGHSH and CDR2 LQKENI. The CDR3 nucleotides are TGTGCCAGCTCACCAATTCAGGGTAGCACAGATACGCAGTATTTT. Translating it yields CASSPIQGSTDTQYF. The entire variable domain, with the rest obtained from reference TRBV18 and TRBJ2-3, is as follows: NAGVMQNPRHLVRRRGQEARLRCSPMKGHSHVYWYRQLPEEGLKFMVYLQKENIIDESGMPKERFSAEFPKEGPSILRIQQVVRGDSAAYFCASSPIQGSTDTQYFGPGTRLTVL.

The rearrangement links TRBV19 to TRBJ1-1; D is ambiguous. Trimming pared 3 bases from V and 5 bases from J, leaving 10 bases between. This CDR3 is built from 13 residues. Germline V CDR1 and CDR2: LNHDA, SQIVND (reference sequence). The CDR3 bases are TGTGCCAGTAGTATCTTCGGGGATACTGAAGCTTTCTTT. Translating gives CASSIFGDTEAFF. Filled out from reference TRBV19 and TRBJ1-1, the complete variable domain reads DGGITQSPKYLFRKEGQNVTLSCEQNLNHDAMYWYRQDPGQGLRLIYYSQIVNDFQKGDIAEGYSVSREKKESFPLTVTSAQKNPTAFYLCASSIFGDTEAFFGQGTRLTVV.

This chain joins TRBV28 and TRBJ2-5; 9 nucleotides align to TRBD1. The trim removed 5 bases at V and 3 bases at J, leaving 13 bases unmatched. The CDR3 extends over 17 amino acids. Germline V CDR1 and CDR2: MDHEN, SYDVKM. The CDR3 coding sequence is TGTGCCAGCAGTAGACCCCCGTCGGACAGGGGTAAAGAGACCCAGTACTTC. It specifies CASSRPPSDRGKETQYF.

This clone occurred once. This sequence joins TRBV5-5 and TRBJ2-7; 11 positions match TRBD1. Germline V lookup: CDR1 SGHKS, CDR2 YYEKEE (reference sequence). V dropped 3 bases and J dropped 2; count of bases not matched to a gene: 7. This CDR3 spans 16 amino acids. For the CDR3, the DNA is TGTGCCAGCAGCTACCTAGGACAGGGGGCCCCCTACGAGCAGTACTTC. Translation gives CASSYLGQGAPYEQYF.

This clone turned up a few times. The chain links TRBV5-1 to TRBJ1-4; D unclear. The germline CDR1 and CDR2 sequences are SGHRS and YFSETQ. Trimming removed 4 bases from V and 0 bases from J, with 13 bases in between. The CDR3 loop spans 16 amino acids. CDR3 loop: CASSGPGAATNEKLFF. CDR3 coding DNA: TGCGCCAGCAGCGGTCCGGGTGCAGCAACTAATGAAAAACTGTTTTTT.

The V and J genes are TRBV4-1 and TRBJ1-6; TRBD1 aligns across 9 bases. CDR1 is MGHRA and CDR2 is YSYEKL in the germline V gene. This CDR3 is built from 13 residues. The junction had 6 bases not matched to a gene; V was cut back by 8 bases and J by 10 bases. The CDR3 sequence is CASQGQGNSPLHF. As DNA, the CDR3 is TGCGCCAGCCAGGGACAGGGAAACTCACCCCTCCACTTT.